This T cell receptor beta chain was sequenced during a study of early T cells in non-severe SARS-CoV-2 infection. This clonotype appeared many times. CDR1 is KGHSH, CDR2 LQKENI, per germline. The ends lost 0 bases at V and 2 bases at J; junction bases unmatched: 8. CDR3 length: 17 amino acids. Via MiXCR, TCRdb re-called the 5' RACE reads, giving one row per CDR3 protein. The table shows 25,000 to 35,000 distinct CDR3 sequences, with roughly 3% occurring only once. V gene TRBV18 combines with J gene TRBJ1-2; 8 bases agree with TRBD1. The TCR was taken from an adult who was a healthcare worker with PCR-confirmed SARS-CoV-2 infection or an uninfected control (not recorded which). The sequenced sample consisted of whole blood. The CDR3 nucleotides are TGTGCCAGCTCACCACCGTCCAGGGGGCTCGGAAACTATGGCTACACCTTC. It specifies CASSPPSRGLGNYGYTF.